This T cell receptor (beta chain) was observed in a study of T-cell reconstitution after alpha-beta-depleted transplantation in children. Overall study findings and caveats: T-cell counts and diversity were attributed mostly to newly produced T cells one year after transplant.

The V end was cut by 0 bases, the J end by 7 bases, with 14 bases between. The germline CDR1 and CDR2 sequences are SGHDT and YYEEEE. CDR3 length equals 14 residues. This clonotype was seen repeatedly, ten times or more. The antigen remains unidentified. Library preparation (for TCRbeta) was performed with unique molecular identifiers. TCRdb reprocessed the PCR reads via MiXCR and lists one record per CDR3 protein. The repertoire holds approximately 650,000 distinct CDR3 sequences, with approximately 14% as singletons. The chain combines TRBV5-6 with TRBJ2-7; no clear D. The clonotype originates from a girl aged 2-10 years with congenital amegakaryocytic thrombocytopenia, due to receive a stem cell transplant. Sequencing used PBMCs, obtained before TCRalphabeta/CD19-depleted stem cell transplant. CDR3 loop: CASSLGHYDPEQYF. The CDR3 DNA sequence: TGTGCCAGCAGCTTGGGTCACTACGATCCGGAGCAGTACTTC.